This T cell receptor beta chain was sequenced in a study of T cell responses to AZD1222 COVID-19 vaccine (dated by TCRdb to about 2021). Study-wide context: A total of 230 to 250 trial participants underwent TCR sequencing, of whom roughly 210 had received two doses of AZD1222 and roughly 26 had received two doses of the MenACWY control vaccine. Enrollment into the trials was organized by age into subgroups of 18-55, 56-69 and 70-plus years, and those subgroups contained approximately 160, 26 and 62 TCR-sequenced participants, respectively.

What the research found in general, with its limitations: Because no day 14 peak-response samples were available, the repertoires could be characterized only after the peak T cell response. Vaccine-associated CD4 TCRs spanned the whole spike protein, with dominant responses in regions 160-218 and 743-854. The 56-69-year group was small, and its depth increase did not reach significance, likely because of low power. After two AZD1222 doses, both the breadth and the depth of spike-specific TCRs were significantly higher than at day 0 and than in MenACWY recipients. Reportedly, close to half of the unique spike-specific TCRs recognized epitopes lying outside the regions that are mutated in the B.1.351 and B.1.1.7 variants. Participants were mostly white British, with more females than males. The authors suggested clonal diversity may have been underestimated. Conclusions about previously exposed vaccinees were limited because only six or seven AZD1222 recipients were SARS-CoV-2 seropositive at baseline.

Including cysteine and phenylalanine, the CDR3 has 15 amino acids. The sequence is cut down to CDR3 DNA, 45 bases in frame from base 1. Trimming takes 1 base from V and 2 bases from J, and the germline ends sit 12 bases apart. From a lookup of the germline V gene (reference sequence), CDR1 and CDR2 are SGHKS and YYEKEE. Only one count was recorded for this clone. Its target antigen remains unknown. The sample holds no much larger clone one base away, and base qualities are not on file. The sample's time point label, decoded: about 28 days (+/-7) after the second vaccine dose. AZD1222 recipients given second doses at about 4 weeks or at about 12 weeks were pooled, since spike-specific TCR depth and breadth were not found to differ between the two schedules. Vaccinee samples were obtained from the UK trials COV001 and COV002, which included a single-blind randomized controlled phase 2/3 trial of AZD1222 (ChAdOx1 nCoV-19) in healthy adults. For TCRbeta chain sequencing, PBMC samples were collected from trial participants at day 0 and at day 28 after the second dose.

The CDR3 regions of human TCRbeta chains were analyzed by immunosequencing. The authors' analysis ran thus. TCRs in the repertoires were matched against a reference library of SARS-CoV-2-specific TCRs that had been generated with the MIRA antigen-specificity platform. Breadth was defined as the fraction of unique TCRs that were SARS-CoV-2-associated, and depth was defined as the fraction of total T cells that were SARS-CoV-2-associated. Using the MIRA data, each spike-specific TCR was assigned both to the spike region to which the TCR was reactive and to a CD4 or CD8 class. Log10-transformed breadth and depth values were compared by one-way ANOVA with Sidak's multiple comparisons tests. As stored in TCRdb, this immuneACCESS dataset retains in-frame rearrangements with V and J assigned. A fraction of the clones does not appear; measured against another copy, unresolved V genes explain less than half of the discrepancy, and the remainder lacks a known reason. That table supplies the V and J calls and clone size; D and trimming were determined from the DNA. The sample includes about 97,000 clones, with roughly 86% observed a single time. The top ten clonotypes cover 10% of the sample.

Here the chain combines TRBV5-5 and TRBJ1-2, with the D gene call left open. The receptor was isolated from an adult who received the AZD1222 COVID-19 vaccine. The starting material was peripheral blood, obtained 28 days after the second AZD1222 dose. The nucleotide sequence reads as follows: TGTGCCAGCAGCTTGAATGGACGGAGCAACTATGGCTACACCTTC. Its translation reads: CASSLNGRSNYGYTF.